A selection of T cell receptor beta chains follows, all from one sample in a study of early T cells in non-severe SARS-CoV-2 infection. TCRdb recomputed calls from the 5' RACE reads with MiXCR, one row per CDR3 protein. Among about 98,000 distinct CDR3 sequences listed, approximately 10% were seen once. Sequencing was carried out using whole blood. These receptors came from an adult who was a healthcare worker with PCR-confirmed SARS-CoV-2 infection or an uninfected control (not recorded which). CDR3s include the opening cysteine and the closing phenylalanine or tryptophan. D genes are given only for firm matches. Rows give clone size only sometimes, using once, few, many, or a class for an expanded clone.

j_gene	d_gene	abundance	v_gene	CDR3aa	CDR3nt
TRBJ2-5	.	few	TRBV2	CASSAHSSQETQYF	TGTGCCAGCAGTGCCCACAGTTCTCAAGAGACCCAGTACTTC
TRBJ2-5	.	many	TRBV10-3	CAISVGGVAAQYF	TGTGCCATCAGTGTTGGCGGGGTAGCGGCCCAGTACTTC
TRBJ2-3	TRBD2	few	TRBV7-8	CASSRKAGWVTDTQYF	TGTGCCAGCAGCCGCAAAGCGGGATGGGTCACAGATACGCAGTATTTT
TRBJ2-2	TRBD1	.	TRBV5-5	CASSFGTGSNTGELFF	TGTGCCAGCAGCTTTGGGACAGGGTCGAACACCGGGGAGCTGTTTTTT
TRBJ2-7	.	.	TRBV10-3	CAISEYSKEQYF	TGTGCCATCAGTGAGTACAGCAAAGAGCAGTACTTC
TRBJ2-5	TRBD2	few	TRBV7-3	CASSLERGTQYF	TGTGCCAGCAGCTTAGAGCGGGGGACCCAGTACTTC
TRBJ1-1	.	few	TRBV18	CASSQATTEAFF	TGTGCCAGCTCGCAGGCGACCACTGAAGCTTTCTTT
TRBJ2-1	TRBD2	few	TRBV6-6	CASTFSLAGGPLLYNEQFF	TGTGCCAGCACCTTCTCCCTAGCGGGGGGGCCTCTTCTCTACAATGAGCAGTTCTTC
TRBJ2-1	TRBD1	.	TRBV28	CASKSLTGGSYNEQFF	TGTGCCAGCAAAAGTCTTACAGGGGGCTCCTACAATGAGCAGTTCTTC
TRBJ2-2	TRBD2	few	TRBV5-5	CASSLLAGGTGELFF	TGTGCCAGCAGCTTGCTAGCGGGAGGTACCGGAGAGCTGTTTTTT